This T cell receptor (beta chain) was captured by sequencing in a study of T cells after somatic rescue of genetic block. CDR1 and CDR2 from the germline V gene are MDHEN and SYDVKM. This CDR3 spans 14 amino acids. The V end lost 5 bases, the J end lost 6 bases, and 13 bases lay between the germline ends. Repertoires were generated with immunoSEQ multiplex PCR, while TCRdb's copy carries only in-frame clones and drops some. The sample contains roughly 55,000 clones, about 96% of which appear only once. The chain recombines TRBV28 with TRBJ1-4; D might be TRBD1 (5 bases). This clonotype was obtained from a child under three years old. Sequenced sample: peripheral blood mononuclear cells (PBMCs). This CDR3 is CASSRISGDEKLFF. CDR3 nucleotide sequence: TGTGCCAGCAGTAGGATTTCGGGGGATGAAAAACTGTTTTTT.